This record looks at one T cell receptor beta chain sequence and its context. Per-sample PBMC isolation yielded at least 6 million cells. Per germline, CDR1 MGHRA and CDR2 YSYEKL. This CDR3 has 14 residues. Trimming removed 0 bases at V and 7 bases at J, with 10 bases between. The sample comes from a study of blood T cells in healthy people across ages. A sample-barcoded 5' primer and a J-beta primer mix were used in a second PCR of roughly 7 to 11 cycles. From the 5' RACE reads, TCRdb called clonotypes with MiXCR, one entry per CDR3 protein. Here the sample spans 1.2 million to 1.5 million distinct CDR3 sequences, around two fifths being singletons.

The sample was blood. The rearrangement links TRBV4-1 to TRBJ2-4; D gene ambiguous. This TCR was recovered from a woman between 18 and 29 years old in good health. The CDR3 region has the DNA TGCGCCAGCAGCCAAGAAGTGCCCATGAACATTCAGTACTTC. It codes for CASSQEVPMNIQYF.